This T cell receptor (beta chain) was obtained from a study of blood T cell repertoires in COVID-19. About the study: Samples of COVID-19 (acute and convalescent) were obtained from the United States, Italy and Spain.

Under the authors' procedure: How many nucleated cells were present was estimated from reference gene primer amplification. The repertoire was sequenced with immunoSEQ multiplex PCR; TCRdb's copy has only in-frame clones and lacks some. The D gene and trimming were derived from the DNA, and the V and J assignments and clone size from that table. The profile shows under 150,000 clones, more than 70% of them singletons. A few counts support this clone. The length of the CDR3 is 16 residues. Germline V gives CDR1 MNHNY, CDR2 SVGAGI (reference sequence). Trimming pared 6 bases from V and 3 bases from J, leaving 20 bases between.

The rearrangement uses TRBV6-6 and TRBJ1-2; possible D gene TRBD1, 6 bases. Sequencing input: peripheral blood. This receptor was obtained from a woman aged 55-70 years with COVID-19, enrolled during active disease. The CDR3 DNA is TGTGCCAGCAGCCCTAGGACAGAACGCCCCGACTATGGCTACACCTTC. Translating it yields CASSPRTERPDYGYTF.